This T cell receptor (beta chain) was sequenced during a study of response to subunit inactivated influenza vaccine. General study results and limits: Each seasonal influenza vaccination recruits few new T cells, the authors suggested.

TCRdb fed the RT-PCR reads into MiXCR, producing one record per CDR3 protein. This table holds 550,000 to 650,000 distinct CDR3 sequences, about an eighth found once. A note on this clonotype: The antigen remains undetermined.

This sequence originates from a man aged 45-65 years who received an inactivated influenza vaccine. The sequencing here drew on PBMCs from blood, taken on the day of vaccination.

CDR3 in amino acids: CASRPGSGAGYTF. In DNA form, the CDR3 reads TGTGCCAGCAGGCCTGGCTCAGGGGCTGGCTACACCTTC. The chain employs TRBV14 and TRBJ1-2; TRBD1 might be the D (6 bases). V was shortened by 6 bases and J by 7 bases, with 15 bases between the two germline ends. CDR3 length: 13 residues. Germline CDR1 and CDR2: SGHDN and FVKESK.